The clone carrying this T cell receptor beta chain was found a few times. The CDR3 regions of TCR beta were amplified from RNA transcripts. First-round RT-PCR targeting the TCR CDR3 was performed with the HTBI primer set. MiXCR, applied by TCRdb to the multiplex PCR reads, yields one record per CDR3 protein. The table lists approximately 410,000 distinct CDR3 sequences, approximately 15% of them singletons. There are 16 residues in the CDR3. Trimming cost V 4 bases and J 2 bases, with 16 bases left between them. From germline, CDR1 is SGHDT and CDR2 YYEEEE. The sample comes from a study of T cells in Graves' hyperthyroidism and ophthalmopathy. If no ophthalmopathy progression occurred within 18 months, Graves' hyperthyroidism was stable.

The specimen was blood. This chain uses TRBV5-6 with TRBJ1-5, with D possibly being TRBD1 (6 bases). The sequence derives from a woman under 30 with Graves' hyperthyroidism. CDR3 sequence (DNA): TGTGCCAGCAGCCGCCGAGGGGGGGCTGGCAATCAGCCCCAGCATTTT. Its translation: CASSRRGGAGNQPQHF.